This is a list of T cell receptor beta chains from one sample in a study of cytomegalovirus exposure and HLA in healthy donors. Repertoires were generated with immunoSEQ multiplex PCR, while TCRdb's copy carries only in-frame clones and drops some. Of roughly 71,000 clones detected, around 95% appear once; the ten largest clones hold roughly 0.6%. Material for sequencing was PBMCs. These TCRs come from a woman aged 18-35 years in good health and CMV-seronegative. CDR3s leave out the opening cysteine and the closing phenylalanine or tryptophan. Each record gives: J gene, clone size, V gene, CDR3 protein. Not all rows give a size; the values are once, few, many and, for expanded clones, a class.

>TRBJ1-5|-|TRBV28
ASSHTGTGGTGQPQH
>TRBJ2-3|-|TRBV7-2
ASSSFPGQFSDTQY
>TRBJ2-4|-|TRBV30
AWVTGVNIQY
>TRBJ2-5|-|TRBV4-2
ASSSGLAKPQETQY
>TRBJ2-3|-|TRBV9
ASSVGTGGGRTDTQY
>TRBJ2-1|-|TRBV7-9
ASSYSGGAGNEQF
>TRBJ1-4|-|TRBV4-1
ASSQEALRGNEKLF
>TRBJ1-1|few|TRBV2
ASRGQGNTEAF
>TRBJ2-2|-|TRBV15
ATSRDKGQGLGELF
>TRBJ2-3|-|TRBV7-9
ASSSAPSGGLTDTQY
>TRBJ1-5|-|TRBV5-1
ASSSGYGDNQPQH
>TRBJ2-7|-|TRBV20-1
SATTGRQY
>TRBJ2-7|once|TRBV5-5
ASSQGGGPLSYEQY
>TRBJ1-2|-|TRBV5-5
ASSLTVINYGYT
>TRBJ2-7|-|TRBV28
ATRGRGNAEQY
>TRBJ1-6|-|TRBV18
ASSPQGAGSPLH
>TRBJ1-4|-|TRBV4-1
ASSPTPTNEKLF
>TRBJ2-4|-|TRBV7-2
ASSSPRDRAKNIQY
>TRBJ2-2|-|TRBV5-5
ASSLPNTGELF
>TRBJ1-2|-|TRBV6-6
ASTNPGQKGGYT
>TRBJ1-5|-|TRBV2
ASTMGGGSNQPQH
>TRBJ2-1|once|TRBV28
ASSYRVSHNEQF
>TRBJ2-1|-|TRBV6-5
ASSTEAGEQF
>TRBJ1-3|once|TRBV7-2
ASSVARGPGNTIY
>TRBJ2-1|-|TRBV30
AWSLMNRGLGDNEQF
>TRBJ2-7|-|TRBV5-4
ASSSLGSGVLYRGYEQY
>TRBJ2-7|-|TRBV15
ATSRLKDSPLIQY
>TRBJ1-1|-|TRBV18
ASSRTGMTYGATEAF